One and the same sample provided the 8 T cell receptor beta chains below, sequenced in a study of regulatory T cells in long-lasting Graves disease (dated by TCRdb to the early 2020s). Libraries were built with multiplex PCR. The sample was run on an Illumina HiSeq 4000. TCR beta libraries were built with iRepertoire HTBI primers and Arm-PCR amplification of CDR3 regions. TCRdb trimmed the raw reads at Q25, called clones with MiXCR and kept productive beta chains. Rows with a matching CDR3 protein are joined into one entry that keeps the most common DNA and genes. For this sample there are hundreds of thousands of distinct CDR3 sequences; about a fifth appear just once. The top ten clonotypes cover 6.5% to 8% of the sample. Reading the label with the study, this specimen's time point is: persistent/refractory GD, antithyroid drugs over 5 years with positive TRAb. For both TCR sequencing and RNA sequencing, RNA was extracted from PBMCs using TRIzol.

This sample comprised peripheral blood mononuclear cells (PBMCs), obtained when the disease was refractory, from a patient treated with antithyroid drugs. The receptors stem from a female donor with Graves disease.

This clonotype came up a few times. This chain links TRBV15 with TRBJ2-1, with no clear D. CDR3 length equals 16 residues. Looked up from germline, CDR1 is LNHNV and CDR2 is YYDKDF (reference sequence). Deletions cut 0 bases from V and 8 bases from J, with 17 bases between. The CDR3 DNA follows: TGTGCCACCAGCAGAGATCGTGGCCCCGCTTCCCATGAGCAGTTCTTC. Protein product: CATSRDRGPASHEQFF.

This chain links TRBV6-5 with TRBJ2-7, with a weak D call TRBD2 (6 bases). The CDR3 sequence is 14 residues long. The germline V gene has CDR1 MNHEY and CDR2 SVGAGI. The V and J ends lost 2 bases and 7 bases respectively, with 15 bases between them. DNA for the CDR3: TGTGCCAGCAGTTACGGGTCCAGGGAGGTGGAGCAGTACTTC. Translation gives CASSYGSREVEQYF.

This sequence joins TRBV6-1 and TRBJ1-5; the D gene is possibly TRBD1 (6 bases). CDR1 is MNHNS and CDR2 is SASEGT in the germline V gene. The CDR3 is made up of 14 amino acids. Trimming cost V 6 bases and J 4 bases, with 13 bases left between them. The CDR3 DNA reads TGTGCCAGCAGAACCCACAGGGAAAATCAGCCCCAGCATTTT. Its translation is CASRTHRENQPQHF.

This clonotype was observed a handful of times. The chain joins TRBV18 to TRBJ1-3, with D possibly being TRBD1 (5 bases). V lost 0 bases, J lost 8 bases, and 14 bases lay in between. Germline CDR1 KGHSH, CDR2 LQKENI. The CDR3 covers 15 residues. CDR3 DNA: TGTGCCAGCTCACCACCTCCGGGGCCCGGGGACACCATATATTTT. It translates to CASSPPPGPGDTIYF. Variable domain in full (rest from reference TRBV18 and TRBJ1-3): NAGVMQNPRHLVRRRGQEARLRCSPMKGHSHVYWYRQLPEEGLKFMVYLQKENIIDESGMPKERFSAEFPKEGPSILRIQQVVRGDSAAYFCASSPPPGPGDTIYFGEGSWLTVV.

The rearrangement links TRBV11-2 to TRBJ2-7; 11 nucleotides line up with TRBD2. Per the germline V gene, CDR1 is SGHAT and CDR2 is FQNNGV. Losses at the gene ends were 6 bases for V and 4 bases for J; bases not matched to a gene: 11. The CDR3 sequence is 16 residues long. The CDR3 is CASSYVSGRAWYEQYF. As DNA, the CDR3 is TGTGCCAGCAGTTACGTTAGCGGGAGGGCCTGGTACGAGCAGTACTTC.

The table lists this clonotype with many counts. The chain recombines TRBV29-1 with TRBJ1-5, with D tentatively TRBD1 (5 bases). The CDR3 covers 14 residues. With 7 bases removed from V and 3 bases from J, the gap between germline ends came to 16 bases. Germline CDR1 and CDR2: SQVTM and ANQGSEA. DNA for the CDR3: TGCAGCGCCAAGCGGGGGGGTGTCAATCAGCCCCAGCATTTT. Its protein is CSAKRGGVNQPQHF.

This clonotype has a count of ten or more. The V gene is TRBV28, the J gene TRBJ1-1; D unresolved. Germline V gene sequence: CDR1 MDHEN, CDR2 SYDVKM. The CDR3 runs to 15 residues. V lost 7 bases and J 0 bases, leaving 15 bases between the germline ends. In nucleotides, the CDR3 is TGTGCCAGCAAGTGGGCCGGAAGGGTGAACACTGAAGCTTTCTTT. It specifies CASKWAGRVNTEAFF.

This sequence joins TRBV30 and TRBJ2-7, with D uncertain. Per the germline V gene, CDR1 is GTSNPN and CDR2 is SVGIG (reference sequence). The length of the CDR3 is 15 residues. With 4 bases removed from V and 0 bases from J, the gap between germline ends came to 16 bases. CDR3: CAWTLEVFPSYEQYF. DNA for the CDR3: TGTGCCTGGACCCTAGAAGTGTTTCCCTCCTACGAGCAGTACTTC.